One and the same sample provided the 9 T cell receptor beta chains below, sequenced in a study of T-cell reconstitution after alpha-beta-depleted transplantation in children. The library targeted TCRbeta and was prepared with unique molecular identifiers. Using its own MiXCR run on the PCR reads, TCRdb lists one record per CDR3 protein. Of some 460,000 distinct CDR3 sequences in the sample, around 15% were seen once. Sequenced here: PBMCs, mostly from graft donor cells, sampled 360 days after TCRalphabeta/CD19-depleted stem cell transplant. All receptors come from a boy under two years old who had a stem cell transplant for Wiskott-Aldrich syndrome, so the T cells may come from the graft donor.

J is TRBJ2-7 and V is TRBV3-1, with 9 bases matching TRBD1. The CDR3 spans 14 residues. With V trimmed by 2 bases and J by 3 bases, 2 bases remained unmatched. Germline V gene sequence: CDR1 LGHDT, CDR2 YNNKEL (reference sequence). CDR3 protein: CASSQMGQGYEQYF. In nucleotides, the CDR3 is TGTGCCAGCAGCCAAATGGGACAGGGCTACGAGCAGTACTTC.

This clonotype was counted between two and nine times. The CDR3 spells CASSLARTSGPNEQFF. The CDR3 DNA is TGTGCCAGCAGCTTAGCCCGGACTAGCGGGCCCAATGAGCAGTTCTTC. The V call is TRBV7-9, the J call TRBJ2-1; 11 bases are a match to TRBD2. V shed 0 bases, J shed 6 bases, and the junction held 4 bases outside the gene matches. From germline, CDR1 is SEHNR and CDR2 FQNEAQ (reference sequence). The CDR3 has 16 residues.

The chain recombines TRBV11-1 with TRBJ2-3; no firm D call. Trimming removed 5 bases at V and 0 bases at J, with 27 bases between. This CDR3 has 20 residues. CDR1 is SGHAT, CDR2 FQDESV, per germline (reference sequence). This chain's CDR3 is CASSRPPAGNSPHSTDTQYF. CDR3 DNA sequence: TGTGCCAGCAGCCGACCCCCCGCTGGCAACTCGCCGCATAGCACAGATACGCAGTATTTT.

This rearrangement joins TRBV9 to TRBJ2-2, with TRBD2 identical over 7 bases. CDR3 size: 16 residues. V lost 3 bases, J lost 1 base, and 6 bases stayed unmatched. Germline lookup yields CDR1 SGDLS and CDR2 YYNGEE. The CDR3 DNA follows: TGTGCCAGCAGCGAGCGGGGCCCCCGGAACACCGGGGAGCTGTTTTTT. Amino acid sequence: CASSERGPRNTGELFF.

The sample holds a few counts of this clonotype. CDR3 in amino acids: CAISERGDSLVHF. The DNA for the CDR3 is TGTGCCATCAGTGAGCGGGGGGACAGTTTAGTCCACTTT. This chain joins TRBV10-3 and TRBJ1-6, with TRBD1 matching over 7 bases. Losses at the gene ends were 2 bases for V and 17 bases for J; bases not matched to a gene: 9. CDR3 length: 13 amino acids. CDR1 ENHRY and CDR2 SYGVKD come from the germline V gene.

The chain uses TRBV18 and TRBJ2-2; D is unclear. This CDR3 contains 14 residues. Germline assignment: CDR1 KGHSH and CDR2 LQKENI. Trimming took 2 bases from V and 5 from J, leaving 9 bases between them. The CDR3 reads CASSPSQTTGELFF. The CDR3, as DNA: TGTGCCAGCTCACCATCCCAGACTACCGGGGAGCTGTTTTTT.

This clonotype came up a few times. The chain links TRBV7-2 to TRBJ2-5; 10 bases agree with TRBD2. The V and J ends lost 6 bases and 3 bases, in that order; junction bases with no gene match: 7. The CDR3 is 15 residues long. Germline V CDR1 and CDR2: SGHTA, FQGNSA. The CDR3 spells CASRPHLAGEETQYF. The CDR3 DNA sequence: TGTGCCAGCAGGCCCCACCTAGCGGGAGAAGAGACCCAGTACTTC. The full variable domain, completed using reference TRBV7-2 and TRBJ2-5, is GAGVSQSPSNKVTEKGKDVELRCDPISGHTALYWYRQSLGQGLEFLIYFQGNSAPDKSGLPSDRFSAERTGGSVSTLTIQRTQQEDSAVYLCASRPHLAGEETQYFGPGTRLLVL.

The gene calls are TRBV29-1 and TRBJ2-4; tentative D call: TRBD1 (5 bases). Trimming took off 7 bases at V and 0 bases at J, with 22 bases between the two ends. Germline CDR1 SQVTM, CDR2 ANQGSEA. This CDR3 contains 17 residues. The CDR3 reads CSALAAAPRGAKNIQYF. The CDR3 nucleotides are TGCAGCGCCCTTGCGGCAGCACCTAGGGGAGCCAAAAACATTCAGTACTTC.

The CDR3 DNA follows: TGTGCCAGCAGCCAAGACAGGGGGAGAGATACGCAGTATTTT. It encodes CASSQDRGRDTQYF. This chain uses TRBV4-2 with TRBJ2-3; 7 bases are a match to TRBD1. Germline lookup yields CDR1 LGHNA and CDR2 YNFKEQ. The ends lost 0 bases at V and 5 bases at J; junction bases unmatched: 2. The CDR3 has 14 amino acids.